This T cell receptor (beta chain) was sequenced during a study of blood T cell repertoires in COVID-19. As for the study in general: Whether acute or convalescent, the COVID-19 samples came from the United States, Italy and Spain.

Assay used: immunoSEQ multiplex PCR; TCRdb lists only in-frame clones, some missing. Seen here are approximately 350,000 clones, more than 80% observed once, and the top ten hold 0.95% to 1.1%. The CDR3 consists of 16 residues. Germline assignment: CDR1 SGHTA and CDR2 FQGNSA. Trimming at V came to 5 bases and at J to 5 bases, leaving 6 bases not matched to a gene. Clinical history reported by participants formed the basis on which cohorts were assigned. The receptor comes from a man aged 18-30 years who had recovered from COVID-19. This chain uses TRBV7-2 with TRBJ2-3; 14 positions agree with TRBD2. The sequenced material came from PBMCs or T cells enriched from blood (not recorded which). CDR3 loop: CASSTRLAGGVDTQYF. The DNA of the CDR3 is TGTGCCAGCAGCACCAGACTAGCGGGAGGGGTAGATACGCAGTATTTT.